This TCR beta chain was identified in a study of blood T cell repertoires in COVID-19 (dated by TCRdb to 2020 to 2021). Context from the whole study: Samples covering the acute and convalescent phases of COVID-19 were provided by collaborators in the United States, Italy and Spain. The prospective study material was composed of cDNA or gDNA derived from T cells, B-cell-depleted T cells, or PBMCs. Subjects who had been exposed to COVID-19, were actively infected with it, or had recovered from it provided the deeply sampled blood TCRbeta repertoires that made up the dataset. A freely available public database, intended as a resource for researchers studying the immune response to SARS-CoV-2, is where the repertoires were released. The samples were drawn from two sources: the first 160 participants of the ongoing ImmuneRACE study, and 1,200 or so subjects contributed by 6 global collaborators. Nearly every sample came with metadata listing a de-identified subject ID, COVID-19 status, age in years and sex. Where HLA class I and class II types were available, the types were taken from metadata supplied by the sample provider, not from assay-based typing. What the authors observed across the whole study: Clinical and demographic metadata were provided uncurated, with the amount varying by source and participant.

Whole blood was collected in K2EDTA tubes by collaborating institutions according to the institutions' own protocols. Collaborator samples were shipped for TCRbeta analysis as frozen whole blood, isolated PBMCs, or DNA extracted from either sample type. In regard to this clone: Its specific antigen is unknown. Within one base of it there is no much larger clone, and no base qualities were kept.

TCRbeta CDR3 regions were amplified from genomic DNA by means of the immunoSEQ Assay, a bias-controlled multiplex PCR. The paper's processing steps were these. The number of nucleated cells in each sample was estimated by amplification of reference gene primers within the assay. Sequence reads were collapsed and filtered to measure the absolute abundance of every unique TCRbeta CDR3 rearrangement. For each sample, productive Simpson clonality was calculated as the square root of Simpson's diversity index across productive rearrangements. What TCRdb holds here is the immuneACCESS table cut down to in-frame rearrangements. Part of the clones is not present; checked against another copy, under half of the missing clones reflect an unresolved V gene, and the others are unexplained. V and J calls and clone size are copied from that table; D and trimming were computed from the DNA. This sample comprises about 100,000 clones, approximately 80% of them detected only once. Clones ranked in the top ten supply 13% of the sample.

The TCR originated in a man aged 50-60 years with active or convalescent COVID-19. Source material: peripheral blood.

The nucleotides are TGCGCCAGCAGCCCTGCAGGGTATGCAGATACGCAGTATTTT. Translated, this gives CASSPAGYADTQYF. The sequence is built from TRBV5-1 and TRBJ2-3, and the D gene may be TRBD1, 5 bases matching. CDR1 and CDR2, looked up from the germline V gene, are SGHRS and YFSETQ. The CDR3 has 14 amino acids, counting the end cysteine and phenylalanine. Kept here is only the CDR3 DNA, which spans 42 bases and is read in frame from base 1. V is clipped by 4 bases and J by 4 bases, and the sequence between their germline boundaries is 13 bases long.